This T cell receptor beta chain comes out of a study of blood T cell repertoires in COVID-19. Study context: PBMCs, B-cell-depleted T cells, or T cells were the source of the cDNA or gDNA that made up the material.

Authors' analysis steps: Reference gene primers were amplified, and this amplification served to estimate nucleated cell counts. Only in-frame clones appear in the TCRdb table, and some are missing; sequencing was by immunoSEQ multiplex PCR. The V and J calls and the clone size are those of that table, but D and trimming were determined from the DNA. The table shows approximately 200,000 clones, with roughly 89% occurring only once. The CDR3 totals 14 residues. With 4 bases clipped from V and 3 bases from J, the junction kept 3 bases outside the gene matches. CDR1 and CDR2 from the germline V gene are SGHRS and YFSETQ.

The receptor comes from a man between 60 and 75 years old who had recovered from COVID-19. Sequencing used peripheral blood. The V call is TRBV5-1, the J call TRBJ2-5, with 10 bases identical to TRBD2. The CDR3 DNA is TGCGCCAGCAGCACCGGACTAGCGGAAGAGACCCAGTACTTC. This codes for CASSTGLAEETQYF.